Each of the 16 T cell receptor beta chains below was sequenced from the same sample in a study of T cell clones after liver transplantation. Only in-frame clones appear in the TCRdb table, and some are missing; sequencing was by immunoSEQ multiplex PCR. Among around 97,000 clones, around four fifths were seen once, and the ten largest hold approximately 3%. The sequencing used CD4+ T cells from blood, collected around 49 months after liver transplant. The receptors were sampled from a human patient who received a liver transplant. Part of the T cells may come from the graft donor.

This clone was seen only a few times. CDR3: CAWSVGGTEAFF. The CDR3 coding sequence is TGTGCCTGGAGTGTAGGTGGCACTGAAGCTTTCTTT. The chain recombines TRBV30 with TRBJ1-1; D call uncertain. The ends were cut back, 0 bases at V and 4 bases at J, with 6 bases in the middle. Germline V gene sequence: CDR1 GTSNPN, CDR2 SVGIG (reference sequence). The CDR3 sequence is 12 residues long.

This chain connects TRBV6-5 to TRBJ2-2, with TRBD1 matching over 8 bases. Per the germline V gene, CDR1 is MNHEY and CDR2 is SVGAGI. The ends lost 3 bases at V and 2 bases at J; junction bases unmatched: 5. This CDR3 comprises 16 residues. DNA for the CDR3: TGTGCCAGCAGTTATCAGGGGGCAACAAACACCGGGGAGCTGTTTTTT. It translates to CASSYQGATNTGELFF.

The CDR3 loop reads CASTPTSGVTDTQYF. CDR3 sequence (DNA): TGTGCCAGCACCCCGACTAGCGGGGTTACAGATACGCAGTATTTT. This chain joins TRBV5-6 and TRBJ2-3; TRBD2 aligns across 11 bases. The V gene end was trimmed by 6 bases and the J gene end by 3 bases; junction bases not matched to a gene: 6. There are 15 residues in the CDR3. In germline, CDR1 is SGHDT, CDR2 YYEEEE.

This clone appeared a single time. This chain links TRBV11-2 with TRBJ2-7, with 11 bases lining up with TRBD1. This CDR3 comprises 14 residues. Germline V gene sequence: CDR1 SGHAT, CDR2 FQNNGV. J was trimmed by 8 bases and V by 1 base; bases with no gene match: 4. The CDR3 protein is CASSLGGTGGKQYF. The DNA for the CDR3 is TGTGCCAGCAGCTTAGGAGGGACAGGGGGAAAGCAGTACTTC.

The V call is TRBV5-6, the J call TRBJ1-2, with 8 positions matching TRBD1. The V segment lost 3 bases and the J segment 4 bases; nucleotides outside the gene matches: 5. The CDR3 is 14 amino acids. Germline assignment: CDR1 SGHDT and CDR2 YYEEEE. CDR3 bases: TGTGCCAGCAGCTCGGGGGACAGGCCCTATGGCTACACCTTC. Amino acids: CASSSGDRPYGYTF.

V and J are TRBV30 and TRBJ1-2, with D possibly being TRBD1 (6 bases). The V end lost 0 bases, the J end lost 3 bases, and 14 bases lay between the germline ends. The CDR3 is 15 residues long. Germline CDR1 GTSNPN, CDR2 SVGIG (reference sequence). The CDR3 region is CAWSVRAGADYGYTF. CDR3 DNA sequence: TGTGCCTGGAGTGTACGCGCAGGGGCTGACTATGGCTACACCTTC.

The chain employs TRBV7-9 and TRBJ1-1; D is possibly TRBD1 (6 bases). The CDR3 has 18 residues. Trimming removed 0 bases at V and 0 bases at J, with 17 bases between. CDR1 and CDR2 from the germline V gene are SEHNR and FQNEAQ (reference sequence). In DNA form, the CDR3 reads TGTGCCAGCAGCTTAGCGAGGTACAGGGTAGGTATGAACACTGAAGCTTTCTTT. Residues: CASSLARYRVGMNTEAFF.

CDR3 sequence (DNA): TGTGCCAGTAGTATGGGGGGCCTCTCCTACAATGAGCAGTTCTTC. It is translated as CASSMGGLSYNEQFF. V gene TRBV19 combines with J gene TRBJ2-1; possibly TRBD1 or TRBD2 for D (6 bases each). The germline V gene has CDR1 LNHDA and CDR2 SQIVND (reference sequence). The V and J ends lost 3 bases and 0 bases respectively, with 9 bases between them. The CDR3 runs 15 residues. The whole variable domain, remainder taken from reference TRBV19 and TRBJ2-1, is DGGITQSPKYLFRKEGQNVTLSCEQNLNHDAMYWYRQDPGQGLRLIYYSQIVNDFQKGDIAEGYSVSREKKESFPLTVTSAQKNPTAFYLCASSMGGLSYNEQFFGPGTRLTVL.

The rearrangement links TRBV4-1 to TRBJ1-5; D possibly corresponds to TRBD1 (5 bases). Germline-derived CDR1 and CDR2 are MGHRA and YSYEKL. Trimming took off 6 bases at V and 3 bases at J, with 12 bases between the two ends. The CDR3 is made up of 14 amino acids. This CDR3 is CASSSGGDNQPQHF. The CDR3 DNA sequence: TGCGCCAGCAGTTCGGGGGGGGACAATCAGCCCCAGCATTTT.

In nucleotides, the CDR3 is TGTGCCAGCAGCTATGGGGGGAGGGGGTCCTACGAGCAGTACTTC. Its translation is CASSYGGRGSYEQYF. The chain recombines TRBV5-7 with TRBJ2-7; possible D gene TRBD2, 7 bases. TRBV5-7 is an ORF; its function is uncertain. CDR3 size: 15 residues. Trimming left V 3 bases short and J 1 base short, with 14 bases between.

This chain connects TRBV2 to TRBJ1-2; 7 bases match TRBD1. V gave up 9 bases and J gave up 8 bases; unmatched junction bases: 12. The germline V gene has CDR1 SNHLY and CDR2 FYNNEI. The CDR3 extends over 13 amino acids. CDR3 in DNA: TGTGCCAGAGGGGACAGACAGAATGGAGGCTACACCTTC. This gives the protein CARGDRQNGGYTF.

The V call is TRBV30, the J call TRBJ2-1; D might be TRBD2 (6 bases). CDR1 GTSNPN and CDR2 SVGIG come from the germline V gene (reference sequence). V shed 1 base and J shed 8 bases, with 9 bases lying between them. The CDR3 spans 12 residues. The CDR3 DNA reads TGTGCCTGGAGTGAACCTAGCGATGAGCAGTTCTTC. Protein product: CAWSEPSDEQFF.

This sequence joins TRBV29-1 and TRBJ1-1; D is uncertain. Deletions cut 6 bases from V and 11 bases from J, with 19 bases between. The CDR3 is 12 residues long. Per germline, CDR1 SQVTM and CDR2 ANQGSEA. As DNA, the CDR3 is TGCAGCGTAAACCGGGATTTCCGAGGGGCTTTCTTT. This encodes CSVNRDFRGAFF.

The chain carries TRBV7-9 and TRBJ2-6; unclear D gene. Germline V CDR1 and CDR2: SEHNR, FQNEAQ (reference sequence). Trimming removed 7 bases from V and 4 bases from J, with 11 bases in between. The CDR3 totals 14 residues. The CDR3 spells CASTVISGANVLTF. Here the CDR3 DNA reads TGTGCCAGCACCGTAATCTCCGGGGCCAACGTCCTGACTTTC.

The gene calls are TRBV29-1 and TRBJ2-2; 7 positions match TRBD1. Germline CDR1 SQVTM, CDR2 ANQGSEA. V lost 7 bases to trimming and J lost 7 bases; unmatched junction nucleotides: 6. This CDR3 comprises 12 residues. For the CDR3, the DNA is TGCAGCGCCGACAGGGTTGGCGGGGAGCTGTTTTTT. Protein sequence: CSADRVGGELFF.

The chain recombines TRBV30 with TRBJ1-5; D is undetermined. The germline V gene has CDR1 GTSNPN and CDR2 SVGIG (reference sequence). There are 14 residues in the CDR3. Trimming took 0 bases from V and 1 from J, leaving 7 bases between them. The CDR3 spells CAWSVGPSNQPQHF. The CDR3 DNA is TGTGCCTGGAGTGTTGGGCCGAGCAATCAGCCCCAGCATTTT.